Below are 8 T cell receptor beta chains sequenced from a single sample in a study of blood T cell repertoires in COVID-19. TCRdb's copy holds only in-frame clones and misses some; the assay was immunoSEQ multiplex PCR. The profile shows around 300,000 clones, around 86% of them singletons. Sequences were obtained from peripheral blood. Receptor source: a man in his forties or fifties with acute or convalescent COVID-19.

This rearrangement joins TRBV9 to TRBJ2-3, with 9 bases aligning to TRBD2. J lost 1 base, V lost 0 bases, and 6 bases had no gene match. The CDR3 loop spans 17 amino acids. Germline V gives CDR1 SGDLS, CDR2 YYNGEE. The CDR3 region has the DNA TGTGCCAGCAGCGTAGGGCACAGCGGGGGGCGCACAGATACGCAGTATTTT. Its translation is CASSVGHSGGRTDTQYF.

CDR3 in DNA: TGTGCCATCAGGGCCGTGAACACTGAAGCTTTCTTT. Its translation is CAIRAVNTEAFF. The chain recombines TRBV10-3 with TRBJ1-1; D is ambiguous. CDR1 ENHRY and CDR2 SYGVKD come from the germline V gene. The germline V and J ends were trimmed by 6 bases and 0 bases, with 5 bases remaining between them. The length of the CDR3 is 12 residues.

The rearrangement uses TRBV27 and TRBJ2-5, with D possibly matching TRBD2 (5 bases). Germline CDR1 reads MNHEY; CDR2 reads SMNVEV (reference sequence). Trimming left V 2 bases short and J 2 bases short, with 12 bases between. The CDR3 consists of 15 residues. In nucleotides, the CDR3 is TGTGCCAGCAGTTTACCGTCCGGACTGCAAGAGACCCAGTACTTC. Amino acid sequence: CASSLPSGLQETQYF.

The chain has TRBV7-2 and TRBJ1-2; no definite D call. The CDR3 totals 14 residues. CDR1 is SGHTA and CDR2 is FQGNSA in the germline V gene. V was clipped by 3 bases and J by 4 bases, with 12 bases between them. This CDR3 is CASSLGGPFYGYTF. The CDR3 DNA is TGTGCCAGCAGCTTGGGAGGGCCCTTCTATGGCTACACCTTC.

This chain uses TRBV9 with TRBJ2-5; D not resolved. Germline V gene sequence: CDR1 SGDLS, CDR2 YYNGEE. Trimming stripped 4 bases from V and 5 bases from J, with 9 bases between. The length of the CDR3 is 12 residues. The CDR3 DNA sequence: TGTGCCAGCAGCTCCCCTCAGGAGACCCAGTACTTC. Protein product: CASSSPQETQYF.

The V gene is TRBV7-2, the J gene TRBJ2-2, with 7 bases lining up with TRBD1. The CDR3 length is 14 residues. The J segment lost 6 bases and the V segment lost 4 bases, leaving 5 bases of the junction unmatched. Germline V gives CDR1 SGHTA, CDR2 FQGNSA. CDR3 nucleotide sequence: TGTGCCAGCAGCTCCTTCACAGGGGCCGGGGAGCTGTTTTTT. Its translation: CASSSFTGAGELFF. Using reference TRBV7-2 and TRBJ2-2 for the parts outside the CDR3, the full variable domain is GAGVSQSPSNKVTEKGKDVELRCDPISGHTALYWYRQSLGQGLEFLIYFQGNSAPDKSGLPSDRFSAERTGGSVSTLTIQRTQQEDSAVYLCASSSFTGAGELFFGEGSRLTVL.

This clone came up a few times. The J gene is TRBJ1-2, the V gene TRBV5-6, with D possibly matching TRBD1 (6 bases). The germline V and J ends were trimmed by 5 bases and 4 bases, with 15 bases remaining between them. Germline V lookup: CDR1 SGHDT, CDR2 YYEEEE. The CDR3 spans 14 residues. The CDR3 protein is CASRSTGGSYGYTF. Here the CDR3 DNA reads TGTGCCAGCAGGTCAACGGGGGGCAGCTATGGCTACACCTTC.

Points on this clone: This CDR3 is also generated by other DNA sequences in the sample. V is TRBV3-1 (or the pseudogene TRBV3-2) and J is TRBJ1-1; D is undetermined. The length of the CDR3 is 13 residues. The V end lost 5 bases, the J end lost 4 bases, and 11 bases lay between the germline ends. In germline, CDR1 is LGHDT, CDR2 YNNKEL (reference sequence). The chain's CDR3 is CASSEGGVTEAFF. As DNA, the CDR3 is TGTGCCAGCAGCGAAGGAGGAGTCACTGAAGCTTTCTTT.